This TCR beta chain was retrieved from a study of beta chain features in type 1 diabetes. Study observations and caveats: Junctions at VDJ sites from type 1 diabetes patients had fewer insertions and more deletions.

As every portion of the isolated RNA was reverse transcribed, the sequencing read expressed TCRB transcripts. TCRdb's copy holds only in-frame clones and misses some; the assay was immunoSEQ multiplex PCR. The table includes about 140,000 clones, roughly 7.2% detected once. Germline CDR1 reads MGHDK; CDR2 reads SYGVNS. The CDR3 runs 11 residues. V lost 6 bases and J 7 bases, leaving 6 bases between the germline ends. Only a few counts were recorded for this clone. The antigen remains unidentified. One heparinised blood draw averaging about 116 mL was given by each donor. Sequenced input: central memory CD4+ T cells from blood. This sequence joins TRBV25-1 and TRBJ2-2; D may be TRBD1 (5 bases). This receptor was taken from a woman in her thirties in good health. The CDR3, as DNA: TGTGCCAGCAGCGACAGCGGGGAGCTGTTTTTT. Amino acid sequence: CASSDSGELFF.